The 20 T cell receptor beta chains listed next were all sequenced from one sample in a study of T cell repertoires in cytomegalovirus infection. One entry per CDR3 protein results from TCRdb running MiXCR on the reads. This table holds fewer than 550,000 distinct CDR3 sequences, approximately 31% found once. Sequencing input: PBMCs. These receptors were collected from a human donor in good health (CMV status not recorded). Some clones in this sample may be carry-over from other donors' samples.

The J gene is TRBJ2-1, the V gene TRBV2; a possible D gene is TRBD1 (6 bases). This CDR3 is built from 12 residues. Looked up from germline, CDR1 is SNHLY and CDR2 is FYNNEI. V shed 8 bases and J shed 6 bases, with 11 bases lying between them. CDR3 protein: CASEGVSNEQFF. The CDR3 DNA sequence: TGTGCCAGCGAGGGGGTCAGCAATGAGCAGTTCTTC.

The CDR3, as DNA: TGTGCCAGCAGCAAACGCGACTCTAGCTACAATGAGCAGTTCTTC. Translation: CASSKRDSSYNEQFF. The rearrangement uses TRBV6-2 or TRBV6-3 and TRBJ2-1; D ambiguous. The germline V and J ends were trimmed by 6 bases and 3 bases, with 15 bases remaining between them. CDR3 length: 15 amino acids. CDR1 MNHEY and CDR2 SVGEGT come from the germline V gene.

The chain joins TRBV7-4 to TRBJ1-3; 12 bases map to TRBD1. With 5 bases clipped from V and 1 base from J, the junction kept 9 bases outside the gene matches. CDR1 and CDR2 (germline): SGHVT, SQSDAQ. The CDR3 covers 18 residues. In DNA, the CDR3 is TGTGCCAGCAGCCCGGGGACAGGGGGCTCTCGGTCTGGAAACACCATATATTTT. It codes for CASSPGTGGSRSGNTIYF.

The V call is TRBV4-1, the J call TRBJ1-3; 8 bases agree with TRBD1. The CDR3 runs to 20 residues. The V gene end was trimmed by 1 base and the J gene end by 4 bases; junction bases not matched to a gene: 18. Per the germline V gene, CDR1 is MGHRA and CDR2 is YSYEKL. The CDR3 reads CASSQGDRFGTQTFGNTIYF. The CDR3 bases are TGCGCCAGCAGCCAAGGGGACAGGTTTGGTACACAGACCTTCGGAAACACCATATATTTT.

This clonotype was counted ten times or more. V is TRBV7-8 and J is TRBJ1-1, with D possibly being TRBD1 (5 bases). This CDR3 contains 16 residues. Trimming pared 5 bases from V and 0 bases from J, leaving 16 bases between. Germline-derived CDR1 and CDR2 are SGHVS and FQNEAQ. The CDR3 here is CASSPPQGVVNTEAFF. The CDR3 DNA sequence: TGTGCCAGCAGCCCTCCCCAAGGGGTGGTGAACACTGAAGCTTTCTTT.

This clonotype was seen a handful of times. The V gene is TRBV6-6, the J gene TRBJ2-7; perhaps TRBD1 as D (5 bases). CDR3 length: 13 residues. The V and J ends lost 7 bases and 2 bases respectively, with 12 bases between them. Germline V CDR1 and CDR2: MNHNY, SVGAGI (reference sequence). The CDR3 DNA sequence: TGTGCCAGCAATAGGGGCAGTACCTACGAGCAGTACTTC. Translated: CASNRGSTYEQYF.

This clonotype came up a few times. The chain carries TRBV10-3 and TRBJ1-5; tentatively, D is TRBD1 (5 bases). Trimming cost V 0 bases and J 9 bases, with 15 bases left between them. The CDR3 is 15 residues long. From germline, CDR1 is ENHRY and CDR2 SYGVKD. The CDR3 here is CAISESDKGVVPQHF. In nucleotides, the CDR3 is TGTGCCATCAGTGAGTCGGACAAGGGAGTGGTGCCCCAGCATTTT.

The chain links TRBV11-2 to TRBJ2-5, with no clear D. V was pared by 7 bases and J by 3 bases, with 15 bases between. The CDR3 is made up of 14 amino acids. Germline assignment: CDR1 SGHAT and CDR2 FQNNGV. This CDR3 reads CASTPLDPEETQYF. As DNA, the CDR3 is TGTGCCAGCACCCCACTCGATCCTGAAGAGACCCAGTACTTC. Together with reference TRBV11-2 and TRBJ2-5, the CDR3 gives the full variable domain: EAGVAQSPRYKIIEKRQSVAFWCNPISGHATLYWYQQILGQGPKLLIQFQNNGVVDDSQLPKDRFSAERLKGVDSTLKIQPAKLEDSAVYLCASTPLDPEETQYFGPGTRLLVL.

This chain uses TRBV9 with TRBJ1-1; D gene ambiguous. Germline CDR1 is SGDLS and CDR2 is YYNGEE. V was shortened by 2 bases and J by 1 base, with 6 bases between the two germline ends. The CDR3 runs 13 residues. The CDR3 DNA reads as TGTGCCAGCAGCGTTTCCGAGAACACTGAAGCTTTCTTT. Translating it yields CASSVSENTEAFF.

The chain uses TRBV6-1 and TRBJ2-1; D is possibly TRBD1 or TRBD2 (6 bases each). Germline V lookup: CDR1 MNHNS, CDR2 SASEGT. V was shortened by 4 bases and J by 5 bases, with 12 bases between the two germline ends. CDR3 length: 14 residues. CDR3: CASSATGGHNEQFF. As DNA, the CDR3 is TGTGCCAGCAGTGCAACTGGGGGGCACAATGAGCAGTTCTTC.

This clonotype was observed at least ten times. The CDR3 region has the DNA TGTGCCAGCAGATTGTCTGGTGGGGCCAACGTCCTGACTTTC. The encoded protein is CASRLSGGANVLTF. The chain joins TRBV7-2 to TRBJ2-6; D unresolved. V lost 6 bases and J lost 3, with 9 bases in between. The length of the CDR3 is 14 residues. Germline assignment: CDR1 SGHTA and CDR2 FQGNSA.

This clonotype was counted a few times. The gene calls are TRBV11-3 and TRBJ2-1, with D maybe TRBD1 (5 bases). V was trimmed by 2 bases and J by 0 bases, leaving 11 bases between them. The CDR3 consists of 16 residues. Germline V gene lookup returns CDR1 SGHNT and CDR2 YENEEA. The CDR3 spells CASSLTTGLSYNEQFF. CDR3 nucleotide sequence: TGTGCCAGCAGCTTAACTACAGGCCTCTCCTACAATGAGCAGTTCTTC.

Note on this clonotype: The junction shows a germline mismatch at one end, possibly a read error. V usage is TRBV29-1 and J usage is TRBJ2-3; D may correspond to TRBD1 or TRBD2 (5 bases each). The CDR3 extends over 15 amino acids. Germline CDR1 and CDR2: SQVTM and ANQGSEA. CDR3 in amino acids: CIVHERGQGTDTQYF. The CDR3 nucleotides are TGCATCGTCCACGAACGGGGTCAGGGCACAGATACCCAGTATTTT.

Of note for this clonotype: Just one base apart from a much larger clone, this may be a read error. The chain employs TRBV7-9 and TRBJ1-5; tentatively, D is TRBD1 (5 bases). This CDR3 has 14 residues. Germline assignment: CDR1 SEHNR and CDR2 FQNEAQ (reference sequence). The CDR3 sequence is CASSKAGSNQPQQF. CDR3 coding DNA: TGTGCCAGCAGCAAAGCAGGGAGCAATCAGCCCCAGCAATTT.

This clonotype was detected many times. This sequence joins TRBV7-8 and TRBJ2-3; TRBD1 matches at 9 bases. The germline gives CDR1 SGHVS, CDR2 FQNEAQ. The V gene end was trimmed by 0 bases and the J gene end by 4 bases; junction bases not matched to a gene: 8. The CDR3 extends over 17 amino acids. The CDR3 protein is CASSLASGTGSADTQYF. DNA of the CDR3: TGTGCCAGCAGCTTAGCGTCCGGGACAGGGAGCGCAGATACGCAGTATTTT.

This chain uses TRBV12-3 or TRBV12-4 with TRBJ1-1, with D unresolved. This CDR3 is built from 13 residues. The germline V and J ends were trimmed by 7 bases and 7 bases, with 16 bases remaining between them. The CDR3 spells CASTLLARGEAFF. CDR3 DNA sequence: TGTGCCAGCACCCTACTTGCCCGGGGTGAAGCTTTCTTT.

This sequence joins TRBV7-9 and TRBJ1-1; D possibly corresponds to TRBD1 (5 bases). Germline CDR1 and CDR2: SEHNR and FQNEAQ (reference sequence). The CDR3 length is 14 residues. V was clipped by 8 bases and J by 5 bases, with 18 bases between them. The CDR3 DNA reads TGTGCCAGCGAGTCAGGGATCCTAGGAACTGAAGCTTTCTTT. It translates to CASESGILGTEAFF. The complete variable domain, with remaining parts taken from reference TRBV7-9 and TRBJ1-1, reads DTGVSQNPRHKITKRGQNVTFRCDPISEHNRLYWYRQTLGQGPEFLTYFQNEAQLEKSRLLSDRFSAERPKGSFSTLEIQRTEQGDSAMYLCASESGILGTEAFFGQGTRLTVV.

There are many counts of this clonotype. The chain carries TRBV11-2 and TRBJ1-4; the D gene is possibly TRBD1 (6 bases). Between the trimmed V and J ends, which lost 0 bases and 5 bases, there was a span of 16 bases. Germline V CDR1 and CDR2: SGHAT, FQNNGV. This CDR3 contains 17 residues. CDR3 region: CASSLEGIGQQNEKLFF. CDR3 sequence (DNA): TGTGCCAGCAGCTTAGAGGGGATCGGACAGCAAAATGAAAAACTGTTTTTT.

On this clonotype: A much bigger clone sits one base away, suggesting this may be a read error. The V call is TRBV12-3 or TRBV12-4, the J call TRBJ2-7; 7 bases are shared with TRBD1. The CDR3 length is 15 residues. V lost 7 bases to trimming and J lost 3 bases; unmatched junction nucleotides: 12. As DNA, the CDR3 is TGTGCCAGCACCCCGATCGGGACAGTCCGCTACGAGCAGTACTTC. The encoded protein is CASTPIGTVRYEQYF.

The rearrangement joins TRBV12-3 or TRBV12-4 to TRBJ2-7; 7 positions match TRBD2. After removal of 3 bases from V and 3 bases from J, the junction contained 5 bases not matched to a gene. This CDR3 has 14 residues. This CDR3 reads CASSLRGTGYEQYF. The CDR3 DNA follows: TGTGCCAGCAGTTTGCGGGGGACGGGCTACGAGCAGTACTTC.